This T cell receptor beta chain was profiled in a study of CD8+CD57+ T cells in acquired aplastic anemia. Whole-study context: Healthy donors gave around 9.9 million reads on average for CD4+ cells.

Study observations and caveats: Around 29 shared CD8+ CDR3s appeared highly expressed within patients' immunodominant clones.

Per the germline V gene, CDR1 is SGHTA and CDR2 is FQGNSA. The CDR3 length is 15 residues. Genomic DNA templated the TCR beta VDJ and CDR3 profiling. TCRdb processed the reads anew with MiXCR; each CDR3 protein has one entry. The sample lists hundreds of thousands of distinct CDR3 sequences; approximately 70% were seen once. Worth noting for this clonotype: The antigen is unknown. At one end the junction does not follow the germline gene, possibly because of a read error.

The source is a human donor in good health, serving as a control. Material for sequencing was sorted CD4+, CD8+, or CD8+CD57+ T cells (not recorded which) from PBMCs. The chain links TRBV7-2 to TRBJ2-2, with D possibly being TRBD2 (6 bases). The CDR3 bases are TGTGCCGGCAGCTGGGCGGGGCCGAACAACGGGGAGCTGTTTTTT. Protein sequence: CAGSWAGPNNGELFF.